The 26 T cell receptor beta chains given below trace back to one sample, sequenced in a study of CD8 T cells in ankylosing spondylitis. General observations from the study: In ankylosing spondylitis blood, a motif of seven to nine highly homologous TCR beta variants appeared characteristic.

Each CDR3 protein is one row after TCRdb ran MiXCR on the 5' RACE reads. The sample carries roughly 90,000 distinct CDR3 sequences, roughly 10% recorded once. These receptors are not linked to any known antigen. Source material: blood, either unsorted or a sorted T cell fraction (not recorded which). The receptor set was obtained from a male donor with ankylosing spondylitis.

This chain connects TRBV12-3 or TRBV12-4 to TRBJ1-2, with 9 positions matching TRBD1. The CDR3 totals 15 residues. Losses at the gene ends were 5 bases for V and 8 bases for J; bases not matched to a gene: 12. The chain's CDR3 is CASSLNLNTGGGYTF. The CDR3 nucleotides are TGTGCCAGCAGTCTTAACCTTAATACAGGGGGCGGCTACACCTTC.

Only a few counts were recorded for this clonotype. This chain connects TRBV5-6 to TRBJ2-5; 7 nucleotides agree with TRBD1. This CDR3 comprises 15 residues. J was trimmed by 5 bases and V by 3 bases; bases with no gene match: 10. Germline V gene lookup returns CDR1 SGHDT and CDR2 YYEEEE. In DNA form, the CDR3 reads TGTGCCAGCAGCTACAGGGGAATAGTTTGGGAGACCCAGTACTTC. Its protein is CASSYRGIVWETQYF.

This clonotype was found many times. The chain joins TRBV27 to TRBJ2-7; a weak D match, TRBD1 (7 bases). The V and J ends lost 3 bases and 6 bases respectively, with 9 bases between them. The CDR3 has 12 residues. The germline CDR1 and CDR2 sequences are MNHEY and SMNVEV (reference sequence). The CDR3 region has the DNA TGTGCCAGCAGTTTCCAGGGGGGCGAGCAGTACTTC. Protein product: CASSFQGGEQYF.

This clonotype was found many times. The rearrangement links TRBV24-1 to TRBJ2-7; TRBD2 might be the D (5 bases). The CDR3 runs 13 residues. The V end was cut by 4 bases, the J end by 3 bases, with 9 bases between. CDR1 and CDR2 (germline): KGHDR, SFDVKD. CDR3 protein: CATSEGEYYEQYF. Here the CDR3 DNA reads TGTGCCACCAGTGAGGGAGAGTACTACGAGCAGTACTTC.

The V and J genes are TRBV24-1 and TRBJ2-1; the match to TRBD2 covers 12 bases. This CDR3 comprises 13 residues. CDR1 and CDR2 from the germline V gene are KGHDR and SFDVKD. V shed 7 bases and J 9 bases; nucleotides not matched to a gene: 3. DNA for the CDR3: TGTGCCACCAGGTCTAGCGGGGGGGGTGAGCAGTTCTTC. Translation gives CATRSSGGGEQFF.

The chain combines TRBV19 with TRBJ2-7, with 7 bases lining up with TRBD1. The CDR3 runs 15 residues. Per the germline V gene, CDR1 is LNHDA and CDR2 is SQIVND (reference sequence). The trim removed 5 bases at V and 0 bases at J, leaving 7 bases unmatched. The CDR3 DNA follows: TGTGCCAGTAGTCCCGGACAGGACTTCTCCTACGAGCAGTACTTC. Translating gives CASSPGQDFSYEQYF.

The sample holds many counts of this clonotype. The V and J genes are TRBV5-1 and TRBJ2-1; 9 bases are shared with TRBD2. The CDR3 runs 15 residues. V lost 3 bases, J lost 7 bases, and 8 bases stayed unmatched. Germline lookup yields CDR1 SGHRS and CDR2 YFSETQ. CDR3 sequence reads: CASSSAGGITNEQFF. The CDR3, as DNA: TGCGCCAGCAGCTCAGCGGGAGGCATAACGAATGAGCAGTTCTTC.

This clonotype was seen only a few times. The chain links TRBV11-2 to TRBJ2-2; D perhaps matches TRBD2 (6 bases). The CDR3 spans 15 residues. V lost 4 bases and J lost 1, with 10 bases in between. Germline V gene lookup returns CDR1 SGHAT and CDR2 FQNNGV. DNA of the CDR3: TGTGCCAGCAGCTACATAGCGGAGAACACCGGGGAGCTGTTTTTT. Translated, it gives CASSYIAENTGELFF.

This clonotype was recorded a few times. This rearrangement joins TRBV11-2 to TRBJ2-3; weak D call: TRBD1 (5 bases). The CDR3 extends over 14 amino acids. Deletions cut 4 bases from V and 2 bases from J, with 10 bases between. Germline loops: CDR1 SGHAT, CDR2 FQNNGV. Here the CDR3 DNA reads TGTGCCAGCAGCTGGGGCGGAGCCACAGATACGCAGTATTTT. Residues: CASSWGGATDTQYF.

This clonotype was picked up a small number of times. The genes are TRBV27 and TRBJ2-7, with TRBD1 matching over 7 bases. Trimming removed 5 bases from V and 0 bases from J; junction bases left unmatched: 4. The CDR3 has 14 amino acids. Germline V CDR1 and CDR2: MNHEY, SMNVEV (reference sequence). CDR3 protein: CASSPRQGSYEQYF. CDR3 nucleotide sequence: TGTGCCAGCAGTCCCAGACAGGGCTCCTACGAGCAGTACTTC.

Turning to this clonotype: Germline is not matched at one junction end, which may reflect a read error. The chain joins TRBV28 to TRBJ1-5; TRBD1 aligns across 8 bases. CDR3 length equals 14 residues. Germline CDR1 reads MDHEN; CDR2 reads SYDVKM. Here the CDR3 DNA reads TGTGCCAGCAGCAAAACAGGGGGTAATCAGCCCCTGCATTTT. It yields the protein CASSKTGGNQPLHF.

This clonotype has a handful of counts. J is TRBJ1-2 and V is TRBV7-2, with D hard to call. Germline V gene sequence: CDR1 SGHTA, CDR2 FQGNSA. CDR3 length equals 13 residues. Trimming took 2 bases from V and 3 from J, leaving 7 bases between them. CDR3 amino acids: CASSLNGDYGYTF. Written as DNA, the CDR3 is TGTGCCAGCAGCTTAAACGGGGACTATGGCTACACCTTC.

The gene calls are TRBV27 and TRBJ2-7; D may be TRBD1 or TRBD2 (5 bases each). Trimming removed 3 bases from V and 6 bases from J, with 24 bases in between. The CDR3 is 17 amino acids. Germline V gene sequence: CDR1 MNHEY, CDR2 SMNVEV (reference sequence). Here the CDR3 reads CASSFARGWARVSEQYF. The CDR3 DNA follows: TGTGCCAGCAGTTTCGCGAGGGGCTGGGCCAGGGTTAGCGAGCAGTACTTC.

This clonotype has at least ten counts. The V and J genes are TRBV12-3 or TRBV12-4 and TRBJ2-1; D is possibly TRBD2 (5 bases). The V gene lost 6 bases and the J gene lost 6 bases, with 12 bases spanning the gap. The CDR3 covers 13 residues. The CDR3, as DNA: TGTGCCAGCAGCCTAGCCTGGGCCAATGAGCAGTTCTTC. Protein product: CASSLAWANEQFF.

The sample holds many counts of this clonotype. The gene calls are TRBV28 and TRBJ1-5; D may be TRBD1 (5 bases). CDR1 and CDR2 (germline): MDHEN, SYDVKM. The CDR3 is 12 amino acids. V shed 7 bases and J shed 9 bases, with 13 bases lying between them. CDR3 sequence: CASTLPRGPQHF. The CDR3 coding sequence is TGTGCCAGCACCTTACCGAGGGGGCCCCAGCATTTT.

The rearrangement uses TRBV6-1 and TRBJ1-5; a weak D match, TRBD1 (5 bases). The CDR3 covers 15 residues. Trimming removed 2 bases from V and 7 bases from J, with 15 bases in between. Germline V CDR1 and CDR2: MNHNS, SASEGT. The CDR3 coding sequence is TGTGCCAGCAGTGAATTGGGGCAGGGCGGCCAGCCCCAGCATTTT. Translating gives CASSELGQGGQPQHF.

At least ten counts were recorded for this clonotype. The chain has TRBV6-2 or TRBV6-3 and TRBJ2-1; D possibly corresponds to TRBD2 (5 bases). V lost 0 bases and J lost 2, with 11 bases in between. CDR1 is MNHEY and CDR2 is SVGEGT in the germline V gene. The CDR3 covers 16 residues. The DNA of the CDR3 is TGTGCCAGCAGTTACTCAGCGGAGACGGCCTACAATGAGCAGTTCTTC. It translates to CASSYSAETAYNEQFF.

The sample holds a few counts of this clonotype. The rearrangement links TRBV7-6 to TRBJ2-3, with TRBD2 identical over 8 bases. The CDR3 loop spans 15 amino acids. After removal of 5 bases from V and 3 bases from J, the junction contained 7 bases not matched to a gene. Germline-derived CDR1 and CDR2 are SGHVS and FNYEAQ. This CDR3 reads CASSPGTSQTDTQYF. The DNA of the CDR3 is TGTGCCAGCAGCCCAGGGACTAGTCAAACAGATACGCAGTATTTT.

The V and J genes are TRBV12-3 or TRBV12-4 and TRBJ2-1, with D possibly being TRBD2 (6 bases). Between the trimmed V and J ends, which lost 4 bases and 3 bases, there was a span of 22 bases. CDR3 length: 18 residues. The CDR3 region is CASSSFPSGSLLYNEQFF. CDR3 sequence (DNA): TGTGCCAGCAGTTCGTTTCCCAGCGGGTCCCTCCTCTACAATGAGCAGTTCTTC.

This clonotype appeared once. CDR3 region: CASSPLGGAGVETQYF. The CDR3 nucleotides are TGTGCCAGCAGTCCGTTAGGGGGCGCGGGTGTCGAGACCCAGTACTTC. The chain carries TRBV12-3 or TRBV12-4 and TRBJ2-5; the match to TRBD1 covers 7 bases. V gave up 5 bases and J gave up 5 bases; unmatched junction bases: 14. The CDR3 is 16 amino acids.

There are a few counts of this clonotype. CDR3 sequence: CASSLSGGDSNQPQHF. CDR3 nucleotide sequence: TGTGCCAGCAGCCTCTCCGGGGGGGATAGCAATCAGCCCCAGCATTTT. The rearrangement joins TRBV27 to TRBJ1-5, with D possibly TRBD1 on 5 matching bases. Trimming pared 6 bases from V and 0 bases from J, leaving 15 bases between. Germline assignment: CDR1 MNHEY and CDR2 SMNVEV (reference sequence). The length of the CDR3 is 16 residues.

The rearrangement links TRBV7-9 to TRBJ1-1, with 8 positions matching TRBD1. This CDR3 contains 13 residues. The V gene's germline CDR1 is SEHNR and CDR2 FQNEAQ (reference sequence). V lost 4 bases to trimming and J lost 12 bases; unmatched junction nucleotides: 10. The CDR3 protein is CASSYQTGDLTFF. The CDR3 bases are TGTGCCAGCAGCTACCAGACAGGGGATTTAACTTTCTTT.

By share, this clonotype ranks as medium-sized. The rearrangement joins TRBV13 to TRBJ1-1; D might be TRBD1 (6 bases). The length of the CDR3 is 14 residues. Trimming took 1 base from V and 4 from J, leaving 10 bases between them. Germline-derived CDR1 and CDR2 are PRHDT and FYEKMQ (reference sequence). CDR3 sequence reads: CASSLEGEGTEAFF. The CDR3 region has the DNA TGTGCCAGCAGCTTAGAGGGGGAAGGCACTGAAGCTTTCTTT.

This clonotype was counted between two and nine times. This chain links TRBV6-2 or TRBV6-3 with TRBJ2-1; possible D gene TRBD2, 5 bases. The CDR3 is 15 amino acids. Germline CDR1 and CDR2: MNHEY and SVGEGT. V lost 7 bases and J lost 0, with 13 bases in between. The CDR3 DNA is TGTGCCAGCAATGACGGAGGCCCCTCCTACAATGAGCAGTTCTTC. Residues: CASNDGGPSYNEQFF.

This clonotype was seen a few times. This chain joins TRBV7-8 and TRBJ2-3; D possibly corresponds to TRBD2 (6 bases). V lost 0 bases to trimming and J lost 4 bases, with 11 bases between them. The CDR3 totals 15 residues. Germline V gene sequence: CDR1 SGHVS, CDR2 FQNEAQ. CDR3 loop: CASSLAGGGSDTQYF. Here the CDR3 DNA reads TGTGCCAGCAGCTTAGCGGGAGGTGGGTCAGATACGCAGTATTTT.

This clonotype was recorded many times. The rearrangement uses TRBV10-3 and TRBJ1-3; D not certain. CDR3 length: 13 residues. Trimming removed 8 bases from V and 0 bases from J, with 8 bases in between. Germline values: CDR1 ENHRY, CDR2 SYGVKD. CDR3 amino acids: CAIDADSGNTIYF. The DNA for the CDR3 is TGTGCCATCGACGCTGACTCTGGAAACACCATATATTTT.